The 3 T cell receptor beta chains below come from one sample, sequenced in a study of blood T cell repertoires in COVID-19. Here immunoSEQ multiplex PCR was the method, and the copy in TCRdb shows in-frame clones only, minus some. The sample has 120,000 to 150,000 clones, just under 90% seen once. The specimen sequenced was peripheral blood. The origin of the receptors is a woman in her fifties or sixties with active or convalescent COVID-19.

This clone was detected only a few times. J is TRBJ1-2 and V is TRBV6-5, with 10 bases lining up with TRBD1. This CDR3 is built from 15 residues. Per the germline V gene, CDR1 is MNHEY and CDR2 is SVGAGI. With 6 bases clipped from V and 4 bases from J, the junction kept 8 bases outside the gene matches. The CDR3 protein is CASSLRDRGTYGYTF. As DNA, the CDR3 is TGTGCCAGCAGCCTGCGGGACAGGGGTACCTATGGCTACACCTTC.

The CDR3 DNA sequence: TGTGCCAGCAGCTTAAGGGGGCAGGCTAGCGGGGCCCCCGGGGAGCTGTTTTTT. This encodes CASSLRGQASGAPGELFF. The J gene is TRBJ2-2, the V gene TRBV7-3; TRBD2 aligns across 9 bases. Trimming removed 1 base from V and 6 bases from J; junction bases left unmatched: 12. The CDR3 contains 18 residues. Looked up from germline, CDR1 is SGHTA and CDR2 is FQGTGA.

This chain links TRBV27 with TRBJ2-3, with D hard to call. The germline V gene encodes CDR1 MNHEY and CDR2 SMNVEV (reference sequence). Trimming removed 2 bases from V and 3 bases from J, with 15 bases in between. The CDR3 consists of 16 residues. CDR3 nucleotide sequence: TGTGCCAGCAGTTTAGCGGTGGGTCTTAGAACAGATACGCAGTATTTT. It is translated as CASSLAVGLRTDTQYF.